This T cell receptor beta chain was profiled in a study of cytomegalovirus exposure and HLA in healthy donors. Whole-study context: The study's early data release held about 80 million unique TCRs from HLA-typed donors. Study results and caveats: Later analysis placed DRB1 highest and HLA-C lowest in TCR association rates, which differed by HLA locus. Immune exposure information comprised only CMV serostatus. Compared with the approximately 680-donor mean, an Asian-associated ancestry cluster reportedly had fewer N-insertions, according to a later analysis.

In the PCR, 60 Vbeta and 13 Jbeta primers were used. Assay: immunoSEQ multiplex PCR; the TCRdb copy retains only in-frame clones and omits some. The sample has 130,000 to 150,000 clones; roughly 76% are singletons. Turning to this clone: Antigen: not known.

CDR1 is SEHNR, CDR2 FQNEAQ, per germline (reference sequence). V shed 1 base, J shed 3 bases, and the junction held 3 bases outside the gene matches. The CDR3 is 16 amino acids. The sequenced sample consisted of PBMCs. The receptor was isolated from a human donor in good health. The chain uses TRBV7-9 and TRBJ2-2; 9 bases line up with TRBD1. CDR3 amino acids: CASSLDRDRDTGELFF. In DNA, the CDR3 is TGTGCCAGCAGCTTAGACCGGGACAGGGACACCGGGGAGCTGTTTTTT.